The 29 T cell receptor beta chains below come from one sample, sequenced in a study of patients and donors after allogeneic stem cell transplantation. TCRdb re-derived calls from the RT-PCR reads in MiXCR, one entry per CDR3 protein. The table lists approximately 430,000 distinct CDR3 sequences, about a sixth of them singletons. Source material: blood, either unsorted or a sorted T cell fraction (not recorded which). Receptors originate from a human donor who was either an allogeneic HSCT recipient or a stem cell or donor lymphocyte infusion donor (not recorded which). It is not recorded whose cells these are; they may come from a transplant donor.

The chain is built from TRBV7-2 and TRBJ2-1; 7 bases fit TRBD1. The CDR3 contains 20 residues. J gave up 9 bases and V 0 bases, and 23 bases lay outside the gene matches. Germline V gene lookup returns CDR1 SGHTA and CDR2 FQGNSA. CDR3 nucleotides: TGTGCCAGCAGCTTAGCCCAACAAAGTCCCAACATCCTTGACAGGGTTGAGCAGTTCTTC. Its translation is CASSLAQQSPNILDRVEQFF.

This clonotype came up a few times. The genes are TRBV20-1 and TRBJ2-1; D call uncertain. Per the germline V gene, CDR1 is DFQATT and CDR2 is SNEGSKA (reference sequence). This CDR3 has 17 residues. The V and J ends lost 0 bases and 4 bases respectively, with 19 bases between them. CDR3 DNA sequence: TGCAGTGCTAGAGATCTTAATAGCCTTTCCGCTTACAATGAGCAGTTCTTC. This encodes CSARDLNSLSAYNEQFF.

This clonotype was seen a few times. This chain links TRBV2 with TRBJ1-5; D gene unclear. The CDR3 is 11 amino acids. V was shortened by 4 bases and J by 6 bases, with 4 bases between the two germline ends. The germline V gene has CDR1 SNHLY and CDR2 FYNNEI. CDR3 nucleotides: TGTGCCAGCAGTGTGGGTCAGCCCCAGCATTTT. Its translation is CASSVGQPQHF.

This clonotype was observed a few times. The chain is built from TRBV6-1 and TRBJ2-3, with a possible D match to TRBD1 (6 bases). V dropped 6 bases and J dropped 0 bases, with 16 bases sitting between them. Germline V gives CDR1 MNHNS, CDR2 SASEGT. This CDR3 comprises 16 residues. Here the CDR3 DNA reads TGTGCCAGCAGCCCCTGGACAGCAGCTAGCACAGATACGCAGTATTTT. This codes for CASSPWTAASTDTQYF.

This clonotype was recorded at least ten times. The CDR3 here is CASSLVTGNYGYTF. CDR3 DNA: TGTGCCAGCAGCCTGGTTACAGGGAACTATGGCTACACCTTC. This rearrangement joins TRBV5-6 to TRBJ1-2; tentative D call: TRBD1 (6 bases). This CDR3 is 14 amino acids long. V gave up 4 bases and J gave up 2 bases, with 12 bases separating them. CDR1 is SGHDT and CDR2 is YYEEEE in the germline V gene.

This chain connects TRBV7-9 to TRBJ2-1; D is unclear. The CDR3 is made up of 11 amino acids. V was clipped by 8 bases and J by 6 bases, with 8 bases between them. Germline CDR1 SEHNR, CDR2 FQNEAQ (reference sequence). The CDR3, as DNA: TGTGCCAGCTTTTTGGGCAATGAGCAGTTCTTC. Protein product: CASFLGNEQFF. Filled out from reference TRBV7-9 and TRBJ2-1, the complete variable domain reads DTGVSQNPRHKITKRGQNVTFRCDPISEHNRLYWYRQTLGQGPEFLTYFQNEAQLEKSRLLSDRFSAERPKGSFSTLEIQRTEQGDSAMYLCASFLGNEQFFGPGTRLTVL.

This chain joins TRBV12-3 or TRBV12-4 and TRBJ1-3; D is ambiguous. V was cut by 6 bases and J by 0 bases, with 9 bases left in between. The CDR3 is 14 residues long. The CDR3 DNA sequence: TGTGCCAGCAGACGACTACTCTCTGGAAACACCATATATTTT. Its protein is CASRRLLSGNTIYF.

This clonotype was seen many times. The chain joins TRBV12-3 or TRBV12-4 to TRBJ2-5; D not certain. The CDR3 is made up of 13 amino acids. V was clipped by 3 bases and J by 2 bases, with 7 bases between them. The CDR3 loop is CASSFLVQETQYF. DNA for the CDR3: TGTGCCAGCAGTTTCTTAGTACAAGAGACCCAGTACTTC.

This clonotype was counted only a few times. The gene calls are TRBV6-6 and TRBJ1-2, with D unresolved. CDR1 is MNHNY, CDR2 SVGAGI, per germline (reference sequence). The V end lost 2 bases, the J end lost 1 base, and 5 bases lay between the germline ends. CDR3 length: 13 residues. In DNA form, the CDR3 reads TGTGCCAGCAGTTACAGGGTTAACTATGGCTACACCTTC. It specifies CASSYRVNYGYTF.

The rearrangement joins TRBV4-2 to TRBJ2-1; 7 nucleotides match TRBD1. The CDR3 extends over 16 amino acids. J lost 0 bases, V lost 3 bases, and 5 bases had no gene match. The V gene's germline CDR1 is LGHNA and CDR2 YNFKEQ. The CDR3 region has the DNA TGTGCCAGCAGCCAGACGGGACAGAGCTCCTACAATGAGCAGTTCTTC. Protein: CASSQTGQSSYNEQFF.

This clonotype was seen a few times. The genes are TRBV20-1 and TRBJ1-5, with 7 positions matching TRBD1. This CDR3 has 13 residues. CDR1 is DFQATT and CDR2 is SNEGSKA in the germline V gene (reference sequence). The trim removed 5 bases at V and 4 bases at J, leaving 5 bases unmatched. DNA for the CDR3: TGCAGTGCTCGGGGACAGCAGAATCAGCCCCAGCATTTT. This encodes CSARGQQNQPQHF.

This clonotype was seen only a few times. The V and J genes are TRBV6-5 and TRBJ2-2; 14 bases fit TRBD2. CDR3 length equals 18 residues. Germline CDR1 and CDR2: MNHEY and SVGAGI. The junction had 5 bases not matched to a gene; V was cut back by 2 bases and J by 3 bases. CDR3 bases: TGTGCCAGCAGTTACGTGGGACTAGCGGGAGAGGACACCGGGGAGCTGTTTTTT. It specifies CASSYVGLAGEDTGELFF.

V and J are TRBV20-1 and TRBJ2-7; D is unresolved. Trimming took 0 bases from V and 8 from J, leaving 8 bases between them. The germline V gene encodes CDR1 DFQATT and CDR2 SNEGSKA (reference sequence). The CDR3 is 11 residues long. CDR3 in DNA: TGCAGTGCTAGAGATGGTGGGAAGCAGTACTTC. Its translation is CSARDGGKQYF.

V and J are TRBV11-2 and TRBJ1-3; no definite D call. Germline-derived CDR1 and CDR2 are SGHAT and FQNNGV. CDR3 length: 13 residues. The germline V and J ends were trimmed by 3 bases and 2 bases, with 5 bases remaining between them. The CDR3 is CASSLDTGNTIYF. The CDR3 DNA follows: TGTGCCAGCAGCTTGGATACTGGAAACACCATATATTTT.

A few counts support this clonotype. The chain employs TRBV7-3 and TRBJ1-1, with D possibly matching TRBD1 (5 bases). The length of the CDR3 is 14 residues. Trimming cost V 5 bases and J 4 bases, with 14 bases left between them. Per germline, CDR1 SGHTA and CDR2 FQGTGA. DNA for the CDR3: TGTGCCAGCAGCCCGCAGGGAGGAATCACTGAAGCTTTCTTT. This translates into CASSPQGGITEAFF. Together with reference TRBV7-3 and TRBJ1-1, the CDR3 gives the full variable domain: GAGVSQTPSNKVTEKGKYVELRCDPISGHTALYWYRQSLGQGPEFLIYFQGTGAADDSGLPNDRFFAVRPEGSVSTLKIQRTERGDSAVYLCASSPQGGITEAFFGQGTRLTVV.

This clonotype was recorded at least ten times. The chain uses TRBV12-3 or TRBV12-4 and TRBJ1-1, with TRBD1 as a possible D gene (6 bases). The CDR3 has 16 residues. V lost 1 base to trimming and J lost 0 bases, with 12 bases between them. In DNA form, the CDR3 reads TGTGCCAGCAGTTTAGAGGGGCACAGGGTGAACACTGAAGCTTTCTTT. This gives the protein CASSLEGHRVNTEAFF.

This clonotype appeared a few times. This chain joins TRBV5-6 and TRBJ2-1; perhaps TRBD2 as D (5 bases). Germline CDR1 SGHDT, CDR2 YYEEEE. Trimming removed 0 bases from V and 7 bases from J, with 8 bases in between. CDR3 size: 13 residues. The CDR3 bases are TGTGCCAGCAGCTTGGCCGGGAAAAATGAGCAGTTCTTC. It codes for CASSLAGKNEQFF. The full variable domain, with the rest looked up from reference TRBV5-6 and TRBJ2-1, is DAGVTQSPTHLIKTRGQQVTLRCSPKSGHDTVSWYQQALGQGPQFIFQYYEEEERQRGNFPDRFSGHQFPNYSSELNVNALLLGDSALYLCASSLAGKNEQFFGPGTRLTVL.

The sample holds a few counts of this clonotype. The CDR3 nucleotides are TGCGCCAGCAGCTCCCCAGGGCGCGGGAGTAAGTACGAGCAGTACTTC. Protein: CASSSPGRGSKYEQYF. The rearrangement links TRBV4-1 to TRBJ2-7, with 7 nucleotides matching TRBD2. There are 16 residues in the CDR3. The germline V gene encodes CDR1 MGHRA and CDR2 YSYEKL. Unmatched junction bases numbered 14, after V lost 5 bases and J lost 4 bases.

The table lists this clonotype with a few counts. This chain connects TRBV12-3 or TRBV12-4 to TRBJ2-1; 11 bases are a match to TRBD1. The CDR3 spans 15 residues. V shed 5 bases, J shed 8 bases, and the junction held 8 bases outside the gene matches. CDR3 bases: TGTGCCAGCAGTCCAGGACAGGGGGCGGACCATGAGCAGTTCTTC. This translates into CASSPGQGADHEQFF.

This clonotype was counted between two and nine times. The rearrangement joins TRBV3-1 to TRBJ2-4, with D possibly being TRBD2 (7 bases). Germline V lookup: CDR1 LGHDT, CDR2 YNNKEL (reference sequence). Trimming cost V 1 base and J 0 bases, with 10 bases left between them. The CDR3 has 16 amino acids. CDR3 sequence reads: CASSQGGGGAKNIQYF. As DNA, the CDR3 is TGTGCCAGCAGCCAAGGCGGGGGCGGAGCCAAAAACATTCAGTACTTC.

This clonotype turned up a few times. The rearrangement joins TRBV20-1 to TRBJ2-1; TRBD2 matches 9 bases. CDR1 DFQATT and CDR2 SNEGSKA come from the germline V gene (reference sequence). The CDR3 is 16 amino acids. The trim removed 0 bases at V and 1 base at J, leaving 4 bases unmatched. The CDR3 bases are TGCAGTGCTAGAGATCGGCTAGCGGGGTCCTACAATGAGCAGTTCTTC. This codes for CSARDRLAGSYNEQFF.

Only a few counts were recorded for this clonotype. This chain connects TRBV5-6 to TRBJ1-2; 11 nucleotides agree with TRBD1. After removal of 4 bases from V and 4 bases from J, the junction contained 12 bases not matched to a gene. Germline CDR1 SGHDT, CDR2 YYEEEE. The CDR3 has 17 amino acids. CDR3 loop: CASSLGTGGTRRYGYTF. Here the CDR3 DNA reads TGTGCCAGCAGCCTCGGGACAGGGGGAACTAGACGCTATGGCTACACCTTC.

This clonotype was counted a few times. Here the CDR3 DNA reads TGTGCCAGCAACCCGCACGCGGCGGGCGCCACAGATACGCAGTATTTT. Amino acid sequence: CASNPHAAGATDTQYF. V gene TRBV3-1 combines with J gene TRBJ2-3; D perhaps matches TRBD2 (5 bases). Per germline, CDR1 LGHDT and CDR2 YNNKEL (reference sequence). Trimming took off 7 bases at V and 2 bases at J, with 19 bases between the two ends. The CDR3 is 16 residues long.

The genes are TRBV7-9 and TRBJ1-2; 10 bases map to TRBD1. The CDR3 loop spans 15 amino acids. Germline values: CDR1 SEHNR, CDR2 FQNEAQ (reference sequence). J lost 5 bases, V lost 5 bases, and 8 bases had no gene match. CDR3 sequence (DNA): TGTGCCAGCAGCCCACTGAGGGACAGGGGATATGGCTACACCTTC. Amino acids: CASSPLRDRGYGYTF.

This chain links TRBV30 with TRBJ1-1; D possibly corresponds to TRBD1 (5 bases). The V and J ends lost 8 bases and 10 bases respectively, with 17 bases between them. The CDR3 has 11 amino acids. CDR1 GTSNPN and CDR2 SVGIG come from the germline V gene (reference sequence). The CDR3 bases are TGTGCCCTGGGGGGGGATCCTGGAGCTTTCTTT. Amino acid sequence: CALGGDPGAFF.

This rearrangement joins TRBV11-1 to TRBJ1-1; possible D gene TRBD1, 6 bases. V dropped 0 bases and J dropped 0 bases, with 17 bases sitting between them. The CDR3 extends over 18 amino acids. The germline V gene has CDR1 SGHAT and CDR2 FQDESV (reference sequence). For the CDR3, the DNA is TGTGCCAGCAGCTTAGCGTTGGGGGCCCGCCGGTTGAACACTGAAGCTTTCTTT. The encoded protein is CASSLALGARRLNTEAFF.

This clonotype was detected a few times. This chain links TRBV28 with TRBJ2-6, with D unclear. The germline V gene has CDR1 MDHEN and CDR2 SYDVKM. Trimming stripped 4 bases from V and 0 bases from J, with 4 bases between. CDR3 length equals 14 residues. In DNA form, the CDR3 reads TGTGCCAGCAGTTCCGACTCTGGGGCCAACGTCCTGACTTTC. It codes for CASSSDSGANVLTF.

The gene calls are TRBV12-3 or TRBV12-4 and TRBJ1-5, with D unresolved. The CDR3 sequence is 15 residues long. Trimming pared 6 bases from V and 4 bases from J, leaving 16 bases between. CDR3: CASSGPISANQPQHF. The CDR3, as DNA: TGTGCCAGCAGCGGACCCATCTCCGCAAATCAGCCCCAGCATTTT.

In the case of this clonotype: The CDR3 carries no conserved terminal phenylalanine or tryptophan, so it likely arises from a read error. This sequence joins TRBV10-3 and TRBJ2-2; D tentatively fits TRBD1 or TRBD2 (5 bases each). The CDR3 covers 16 residues. Germline V gene lookup returns CDR1 ENHRY and CDR2 SYGVKD. V was trimmed by 4 bases and J by 5 bases, leaving 17 bases between them. The CDR3 DNA reads as TGTGCCATCAGTGGCCCCGGGACCCGAGGAACCGGGGAGCTGTTTTCT. Its translation is CAISGPGTRGTGELFS.